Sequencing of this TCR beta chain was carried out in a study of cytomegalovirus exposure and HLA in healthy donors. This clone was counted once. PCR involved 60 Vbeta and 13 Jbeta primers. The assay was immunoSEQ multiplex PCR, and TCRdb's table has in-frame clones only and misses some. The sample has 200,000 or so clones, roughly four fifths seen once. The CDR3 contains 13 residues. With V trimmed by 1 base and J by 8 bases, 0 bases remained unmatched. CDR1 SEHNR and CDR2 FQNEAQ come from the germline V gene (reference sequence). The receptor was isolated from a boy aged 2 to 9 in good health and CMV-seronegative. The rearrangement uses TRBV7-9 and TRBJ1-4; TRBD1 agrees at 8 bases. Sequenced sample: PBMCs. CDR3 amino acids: CASSLGTGEKLFF. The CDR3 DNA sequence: TGTGCCAGCAGCTTAGGGACAGGGGAAAAACTGTTTTTT.